Detailed here is one TCR beta chain. The data were obtained in a study of preoperative IRX-2 immunotherapy in early breast cancer. The CDR3 runs to 15 residues. Repertoires were generated with immunoSEQ multiplex PCR, while TCRdb's copy carries only in-frame clones and drops some. The table shows 30,000 to 35,000 clones, with roughly 87% occurring only once. Specified treatment: preoperative locoregional IRX-2 cytokine immunotherapy. Patients received preoperative, locoregional IRX-2 cytokine immunotherapy in a phase Ib study. The V and J genes are TRBV1 and TRBJ1-2. TRBV1 is a listed pseudogene. The specimen comprised lymph node tissue, sampled from a patient treated with IRX-2 immunotherapy. The clonotype was recovered from a human donor with breast cancer. The chain's CDR3 is CASSQTGTQNYGYTF. The CDR3 DNA is TGCGCCAGCAGCCAGACCGGGACTCAGAACTATGGCTACACCTTC.